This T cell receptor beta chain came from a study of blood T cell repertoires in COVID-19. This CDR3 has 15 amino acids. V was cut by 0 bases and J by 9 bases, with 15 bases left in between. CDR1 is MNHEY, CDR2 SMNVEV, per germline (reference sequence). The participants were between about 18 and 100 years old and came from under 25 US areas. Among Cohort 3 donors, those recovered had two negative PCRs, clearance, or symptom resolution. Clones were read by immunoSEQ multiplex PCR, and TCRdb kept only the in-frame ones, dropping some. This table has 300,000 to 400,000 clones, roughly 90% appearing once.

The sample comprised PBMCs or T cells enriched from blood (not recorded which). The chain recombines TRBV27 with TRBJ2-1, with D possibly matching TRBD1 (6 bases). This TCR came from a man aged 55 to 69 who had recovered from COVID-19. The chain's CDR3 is CASSLSPGQASEQFF. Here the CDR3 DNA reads TGTGCCAGCAGTTTATCACCGGGACAAGCAAGTGAGCAGTTCTTC.